This paragraph reports one T cell receptor (beta chain). CDR1 and CDR2 from the germline V gene are MGHRA and YSYEKL. This CDR3 has 12 amino acids. Trimming stripped 4 bases from V and 6 bases from J, with 7 bases between. The record originates from a study of blood T cell repertoires in COVID-19. Study background: COVID-19 samples, acute and convalescent, were from the United States, Italy and Spain.

Assay: immunoSEQ multiplex PCR; the TCRdb copy retains only in-frame clones and omits some. The top ten clones hold around a sixth of a sample with 56,000 or so clones, around 88% of them seen once. The chain carries TRBV4-1 and TRBJ2-1; perhaps TRBD2 as D (6 bases). The sequenced material came from peripheral blood. The sequence was obtained from a woman of 80 years or more with active COVID-19. In DNA form, the CDR3 reads TGCGCCAGCAGCCCCGGGGGCAATGAGCAGTTCTTC. Protein sequence: CASSPGGNEQFF.